A single sample is the source of the 27 T cell receptor beta chains below, sequenced in a study of blood T cell repertoires in COVID-19. TCRdb's table, derived via immunoSEQ multiplex PCR, lists solely in-frame clones and lacks some. The sample has roughly 300,000 clones, 65% to 90% seen once; the top ten hold about 7%. The sample taken for sequencing was peripheral blood. All receptors come from a human donor in a cohort sampled during active COVID-19.

The rearrangement links TRBV6-4 to TRBJ2-3; 14 nucleotides agree with TRBD2. This CDR3 is built from 19 residues. Germline values: CDR1 MRHNA, CDR2 SNTAGT. The junction had 9 bases not matched to a gene; V was cut back by 2 bases and J by 2 bases. The CDR3 region has the DNA TGTGCCAGCAGTGACCCTCCGGGACTAGCGGGAGAGTTCACAGATACGCAGTATTTT. Protein product: CASSDPPGLAGEFTDTQYF.

The chain uses TRBV12-3 or TRBV12-4 and TRBJ2-1; D not resolved. Trimming removed 3 bases from V and 9 bases from J, with 9 bases in between. The CDR3 has 12 amino acids. CDR3 sequence (DNA): TGTGCCAGCAGTTTCGTGCGCATTGAGCAGTTCTTC. It specifies CASSFVRIEQFF.

This chain joins TRBV30 and TRBJ1-6; no reliable D call. Trimming pared 2 bases from V and 4 bases from J, leaving 9 bases between. CDR3 length: 14 residues. CDR1 is GTSNPN, CDR2 SVGIG, per germline (reference sequence). The CDR3 bases are TGTGCCTGGAGTCAGGTGATTTATAATTCACCCCTCCACTTT. This codes for CAWSQVIYNSPLHF.

This clone was detected a few times. This chain uses TRBV14 with TRBJ2-1; 10 bases map to TRBD2. The CDR3 contains 15 residues. Germline CDR1 is SGHDN and CDR2 is FVKESK. Trimming cost V 4 bases and J 4 bases; bases outside gene matches: 4. Written as DNA, the CDR3 is TGTGCCAGCAGCCTCCGGACTAGCGGATACAATGAGCAGTTCTTC. It translates to CASSLRTSGYNEQFF.

The rearrangement uses TRBV5-5 and TRBJ2-7, with TRBD1 identical over 8 bases. V gave up 1 base and J gave up 3 bases; unmatched junction bases: 6. There are 15 residues in the CDR3. CDR1 is SGHKS, CDR2 YYEKEE, per germline (reference sequence). CDR3 DNA sequence: TGTGCCAGCAGCTTGTTCACAGGACAGGGCTACGAGCAGTACTTC. Its protein is CASSLFTGQGYEQYF.

The rearrangement joins TRBV27 to TRBJ1-2; maybe TRBD1 (5 bases). In germline, CDR1 is MNHEY, CDR2 SMNVEV (reference sequence). This CDR3 spans 15 amino acids. The germline V and J ends were trimmed by 6 bases and 1 base, with 15 bases remaining between them. The chain's CDR3 is CASRGGGSLNYGYTF. CDR3 DNA: TGTGCCAGCAGGGGCGGGGGGTCCCTTAACTATGGCTACACCTTC.

This chain connects TRBV30 to TRBJ2-1; a possible D gene is TRBD1 (5 bases). CDR3 size: 14 residues. The V gene lost 0 bases and the J gene lost 3 bases, with 9 bases spanning the gap. Germline V gives CDR1 GTSNPN, CDR2 SVGIG (reference sequence). The CDR3 is CAWSVGHVYNEQFF. The CDR3 region has the DNA TGTGCCTGGAGTGTAGGACACGTCTACAATGAGCAGTTCTTC.

V is TRBV3-1 (or the pseudogene TRBV3-2) and J is TRBJ2-1; D ambiguous. This CDR3 contains 12 residues. Germline assignment: CDR1 LGHDT and CDR2 YNNKEL (reference sequence). V was trimmed by 1 base and J by 8 bases, leaving 6 bases between them. CDR3 amino acids: CASSQANHEQFF. The CDR3 bases are TGTGCCAGCAGCCAAGCAAATCATGAGCAGTTCTTC.

The chain couples TRBV30 to TRBJ1-2; D is unclear. The CDR3 has 12 amino acids. Germline V gene data show CDR1 as GTSNPN and CDR2 as SVGIG (reference sequence). V lost 3 bases to trimming and J lost 3 bases, with 8 bases between them. The DNA for the CDR3 is TGTGCCTGGAGGGGAGAGGACTATGGCTACACCTTC. As protein: CAWRGEDYGYTF.

V usage is TRBV29-1 and J usage is TRBJ2-3; 9 bases match TRBD2. Germline CDR1 is SQVTM and CDR2 is ANQGSEA. This CDR3 has 14 residues. V shed 5 bases and J 5 bases; nucleotides not matched to a gene: 8. In DNA, the CDR3 is TGCAGCGTTTGGGAGCGGGGGGCGAAAGATACGCAGTATTTT. It yields the protein CSVWERGAKDTQYF.

The gene calls are TRBV12-3 or TRBV12-4 and TRBJ1-3; D not resolved. CDR3 length: 11 residues. The germline V and J ends were trimmed by 11 bases and 3 bases, with 8 bases remaining between them. The CDR3 nucleotides read TGTGCCTCCCGGGGTGGAAACACCATATATTTT. It translates to CASRGGNTIYF.

The V gene is TRBV10-1, the J gene TRBJ2-4; 8 bases line up with TRBD1. The germline V gene has CDR1 WNHNN and CDR2 SYGVQD (reference sequence). This CDR3 is 18 amino acids long. J was trimmed by 1 base and V by 4 bases; bases with no gene match: 12. For the CDR3, the DNA is TGCGCCAGCAGTGCGCGTGCAGGCAGGGGGCTCGCCAAAAACATTCAGTACTTC. Its translation: CASSARAGRGLAKNIQYF.

V is TRBV13 and J is TRBJ1-6; TRBD1 might be the D (5 bases). There are 19 residues in the CDR3. Trimming removed 5 bases at V and 2 bases at J, with 22 bases between. Germline V CDR1 and CDR2: PRHDT, FYEKMQ (reference sequence). Written as DNA, the CDR3 is TGTGCCAGCAGCCCCTGGGACTTCGGGAGGGCTCCCTATAATTCACCCCTCCACTTT. The encoded protein is CASSPWDFGRAPYNSPLHF.

This rearrangement joins TRBV7-9 to TRBJ2-7; D gene ambiguous. The V and J ends lost 2 bases and 6 bases respectively, with 8 bases between them. CDR1 SEHNR and CDR2 FQNEAQ come from the germline V gene (reference sequence). This CDR3 comprises 12 residues. CDR3 protein: CASSLRGLEQYF. In DNA, the CDR3 is TGTGCCAGCAGCTTACGAGGTCTCGAGCAGTACTTC.

V gene TRBV21-1 combines with J gene TRBJ1-5; the table calls TRBD1, which could not be checked here. TRBV21-1 is given as a pseudogene. CDR3 size: 14 residues. CDR3 sequence (DNA): TGTGCCAGCAGCCGGACAGGACCAAATCAGCCCCAGCATTTT. As protein: CASSRTGPNQPQHF.

The CDR3 is CATRRGAVNQPQHF. CDR3 coding DNA: TGTGCCACCCGACGGGGGGCTGTTAATCAGCCCCAGCATTTT. The chain combines TRBV6-5 with TRBJ1-5; a possible D gene is TRBD1 (6 bases). The germline gives CDR1 MNHEY, CDR2 SVGAGI. The V end was cut by 10 bases, the J end by 4 bases, with 17 bases between. The CDR3 length is 14 residues.

The V and J genes are TRBV2 and TRBJ2-3; possibly TRBD1 for D (5 bases). Looked up from germline, CDR1 is SNHLY and CDR2 is FYNNEI. This CDR3 is built from 15 residues. Trimming took off 10 bases at V and 0 bases at J, with 17 bases between the two ends. CDR3 in DNA: TGTGCCACCAAGATGCGTACAGGTAGCACAGATACGCAGTATTTT. Translating it yields CATKMRTGSTDTQYF.

The rearrangement uses TRBV4-2 and TRBJ2-5; 13 bases agree with TRBD2. The length of the CDR3 is 15 residues. CDR1 LGHNA and CDR2 YNFKEQ come from the germline V gene. Trimming took 4 bases from V and 2 from J; bases not matched to a gene: 1. This chain's CDR3 is CASSPGLAGQETQYF. DNA of the CDR3: TGTGCCAGCAGCCCGGGACTAGCGGGGCAAGAGACCCAGTACTTC.

The chain couples TRBV5-6 to TRBJ2-1, with unresolved D. V was clipped by 6 bases and J by 0 bases, with 16 bases between them. This CDR3 comprises 16 residues. Germline CDR1 reads SGHDT; CDR2 reads YYEEEE. The CDR3: CASISGLSHSYNEQFF. The DNA of the CDR3 is TGTGCCAGCATCTCAGGCCTTTCCCACTCCTACAATGAGCAGTTCTTC.

This chain links TRBV9 with TRBJ1-1; 7 nucleotides match TRBD1. The CDR3 has 15 amino acids. The junction had 10 bases not matched to a gene; V was cut back by 3 bases and J by 5 bases. Germline CDR1 is SGDLS and CDR2 is YYNGEE. DNA of the CDR3: TGTGCCAGCAGCGCAGGTACAGGGGCCGTGACTGAAGCTTTCTTT. Translated, it gives CASSAGTGAVTEAFF. Full variable domain (missing parts from reference TRBV9 and TRBJ1-1): DSGVTQTPKHLITATGQRVTLRCSPRSGDLSVYWYQQSLDQGLQFLIQYYNGEERAKGNILERFSAQQFPDLHSELNLSSLELGDSALYFCASSAGTGAVTEAFFGQGTRLTVV.

The chain combines TRBV29-1 with TRBJ2-7; a possible D gene is TRBD1 (5 bases). Germline V CDR1 and CDR2: SQVTM, ANQGSEA. Deletions cut 4 bases from V and 4 bases from J, with 8 bases between. The CDR3 contains 11 residues. CDR3 residues: CSVARGYEQYF. As DNA, the CDR3 is TGCAGCGTTGCTAGGGGATACGAGCAGTACTTC.

The chain links TRBV9 to TRBJ2-1; D is undetermined. V shed 5 bases and J shed 0 bases, with 6 bases lying between them. Germline V gene lookup returns CDR1 SGDLS and CDR2 YYNGEE. The CDR3 sequence is 13 residues long. The DNA for the CDR3 is TGTGCCAGCAGACCTAGCTCCTACAATGAGCAGTTCTTC. It encodes CASRPSSYNEQFF.

The V and J genes are TRBV19 and TRBJ1-4; 8 bases match TRBD1. This CDR3 region has 13 residues. The germline V gene encodes CDR1 LNHDA and CDR2 SQIVND (reference sequence). J lost 10 bases, V lost 4 bases, and 5 bases had no gene match. DNA of the CDR3: TGTGCCAGTAGTAGGACAGGGACGGTAAAACTGTTTTTT. Encoded protein: CASSRTGTVKLFF.

The chain recombines TRBV7-8 with TRBJ1-1; D unclear. The CDR3 spans 14 residues. Germline V lookup: CDR1 SGHVS, CDR2 FQNEAQ. Trimming pared 3 bases from V and 4 bases from J, leaving 12 bases between. The CDR3 DNA is TGTGCCAGCAGCTTGAGCAGGTTACCCACTGAAGCTTTCTTT. Translated: CASSLSRLPTEAFF.

The CDR3 bases are TGTGCCAGCAGTGAAGGGACAGGGGTAGGTTCACCCCTCCACTTT. Residues: CASSEGTGVGSPLHF. The V call is TRBV2, the J call TRBJ1-6; the match to TRBD1 covers 9 bases. This CDR3 is 15 amino acids long. J was trimmed by 9 bases and V by 1 base; bases with no gene match: 4. Germline CDR1 and CDR2: SNHLY and FYNNEI.

The chain has TRBV19 and TRBJ1-5; D gene ambiguous. The CDR3 totals 16 residues. Germline lookup yields CDR1 LNHDA and CDR2 SQIVND (reference sequence). V lost 4 bases and J lost 0, with 13 bases in between. This CDR3 reads CASSTYYVNSNQPQHF. CDR3 coding DNA: TGTGCCAGTAGTACCTACTACGTGAATAGCAATCAGCCCCAGCATTTT.

This chain connects TRBV7-9 to TRBJ2-1; 7 bases map to TRBD2. CDR1 is SEHNR, CDR2 FQNEAQ, per germline (reference sequence). CDR3 length: 14 amino acids. Trimming removed 5 bases from V and 7 bases from J; junction bases left unmatched: 8. CDR3 DNA: TGTGCCAGCAGCCCCCAACTAGCGACGAATGAGCAGTTCTTC. This translates into CASSPQLATNEQFF.